Listed here are 32 T cell receptor beta chains from one sample, sequenced in a study of radiotherapy plus CTLA-4 blockade in lung cancer (dated by TCRdb to the late 2010s). Library prep was done by the immunoSEQ multiplex PCR assay. Held by TCRdb, this immuneACCESS table contains in-frame sequences only and omits some clones. Under half of the omission traces to an unresolved V gene where checked; the cause of the rest is unknown. The sample table contains 81,000 or so clones; only one count was recorded for about 78% of them. The top ten constitute roughly 20% of the sample. This specimen was peripheral blood, taken from a patient treated with radiotherapy plus ipilimumab. Source of these receptors: a human donor with non-small cell lung cancer whose response to radiotherapy plus ipilimumab could not be evaluated. Some clones in this sample may be carry-over from other donors' samples.

This rearrangement joins TRBV30 to TRBJ1-5; 7 nucleotides line up with TRBD1. With 2 bases clipped from V and 6 bases from J, the junction kept 4 bases outside the gene matches. Per the germline V gene, CDR1 is GTSNPN and CDR2 is SVGIG (reference sequence). The CDR3 has 13 amino acids. In DNA form, the CDR3 reads TGTGCCTGGAGTACCAGGGGGGCTCAGCCCCAGCATTTT. This codes for CAWSTRGAQPQHF.

The chain links TRBV28 to TRBJ2-5; 7 bases fit TRBD2. Germline V gene lookup returns CDR1 MDHEN and CDR2 SYDVKM. Germline trimming cut 2 bases from V and 4 bases from J; bases unmatched to any gene: 7. This CDR3 spans 15 amino acids. The CDR3 region is CASSLGGGGGETQYF. CDR3 DNA sequence: TGTGCCAGCAGTTTAGGGGGGGGAGGAGGAGAGACCCAGTACTTC. The whole variable domain, filled in from reference TRBV28 and TRBJ2-5, reads DVKVTQSSRYLVKRTGEKVFLECVQDMDHENMFWYRQDPGLGLRLIYFSYDVKMKEKGDIPEGYSVSREKKERFSLILESASTNQTSMYLCASSLGGGGGETQYFGPGTRLLVL.

This clone has more than one count but fewer than ten. This sample also contains other DNA sequences that code for the same CDR3. The rearrangement links TRBV6-5 to TRBJ2-7; 7 bases map to TRBD1. V shed 0 bases, J shed 0 bases, and the junction held 2 bases outside the gene matches. CDR1 and CDR2 from the germline V gene are MNHEY and SVGAGI. The CDR3 covers 15 residues. Written as DNA, the CDR3 is TGTGCCAGCAGTTACTCGGGGGACAGCTCCTACGAGCAGTACTTC. Its protein product is CASSYSGDSSYEQYF.

CDR3 sequence reads: CASTLQGARGYTF. CDR3 nucleotides: TGTGCCAGCACCCTACAGGGGGCGCGAGGCTACACCTTC. The chain couples TRBV7-2 to TRBJ1-2; TRBD1 aligns across 9 bases. This CDR3 has 13 amino acids. Germline values: CDR1 SGHTA, CDR2 FQGNSA. Losses at the gene ends were 7 bases for V and 8 bases for J; bases not matched to a gene: 8.

This chain joins TRBV5-8 and TRBJ2-7; a possible D gene is TRBD2 (6 bases). Germline V gene lookup returns CDR1 SGHTS and CDR2 YDEGEE. CDR3 length: 15 residues. The ends were cut back, 4 bases at V and 5 bases at J, with 19 bases in the middle. DNA of the CDR3: TGTGCCAGCAGCAAATCCACGGCGGGGTTCGACGAGCAGTACTTC. Protein: CASSKSTAGFDEQYF.

This clone was picked up one time. V is TRBV6-6 and J is TRBJ2-3; D may be TRBD1 (6 bases). Germline values: CDR1 MNHNY, CDR2 SVGAGI (reference sequence). V dropped 5 bases and J dropped 2 bases, with 17 bases sitting between them. This CDR3 has 16 residues. The CDR3 loop is CASSQVGGLSTDTQYF. CDR3 sequence (DNA): TGTGCCAGCAGTCAGGTTGGGGGCTTATCCACAGATACGCAGTATTTT.

The genes are TRBV27 and TRBJ2-3; 9 nucleotides agree with TRBD2. The CDR3 runs to 16 residues. Germline CDR1 and CDR2: MNHEY and SMNVEV (reference sequence). V shed 6 bases, J shed 4 bases, and the junction held 11 bases outside the gene matches. The CDR3 reads CASSPYLAGYSDTQYF. In DNA, the CDR3 is TGTGCCAGCAGCCCTTATCTAGCGGGGTACTCAGATACGCAGTATTTT.

The V and J genes are TRBV4-1 and TRBJ1-1, with D tentatively TRBD1 (5 bases). Trimming cost V 1 base and J 0 bases, with 9 bases left between them. This CDR3 comprises 15 residues. Germline V CDR1 and CDR2: MGHRA, YSYEKL. CDR3 amino acids: CASSQGGLLNTEAFF. CDR3 DNA sequence: TGCGCCAGCAGCCAAGGGGGACTTTTGAACACTGAAGCTTTCTTT.

The CDR3 loop is CASSIEGGWTEAFF. The CDR3 DNA follows: TGTGCCAGTAGTATAGAAGGGGGATGGACTGAAGCTTTCTTT. The J gene is TRBJ1-1, the V gene TRBV19; a possible D gene is TRBD1 (6 bases). Germline values: CDR1 LNHDA, CDR2 SQIVND (reference sequence). This CDR3 has 14 amino acids. V was pared by 0 bases and J by 5 bases, with 10 bases between.

This clone was picked up a small number of times. The J gene is TRBJ2-2, the V gene TRBV25-1; 7 positions match TRBD1. The CDR3 length is 13 residues. Per the germline V gene, CDR1 is MGHDK and CDR2 is SYGVNS. V lost 8 bases, J lost 4 bases, and 4 bases stayed unmatched. The CDR3 sequence is CASSDRPTGELFF. The CDR3 bases are TGTGCCAGCTCGGACAGGCCCACCGGGGAGCTGTTTTTT.

The rearrangement uses TRBV5-1 and TRBJ2-7; D is possibly TRBD1 (5 bases). CDR3 length equals 14 residues. The germline V gene has CDR1 SGHRS and CDR2 YFSETQ. The V gene lost 0 bases and the J gene lost 3 bases, with 10 bases spanning the gap. The CDR3 is CASSLGDSGYEQYF. The DNA of the CDR3 is TGCGCCAGCAGCTTGGGCGACAGTGGCTACGAGCAGTACTTC.

The chain employs TRBV18 and TRBJ2-5; no reliable D call. The CDR3 totals 13 residues. Germline assignment: CDR1 KGHSH and CDR2 LQKENI. The V end lost 5 bases, the J end lost 4 bases, and 11 bases lay between the germline ends. The CDR3, as DNA: TGTGCCAGCTCAAGGTTAGCCGCAGAGACCCAGTACTTC. Translated: CASSRLAAETQYF.

The CDR3 bases are TGTGCCAGCAGTAGTCCGGGGGACACAGATACGCAGTATTTT. Amino acid sequence: CASSSPGDTDTQYF. The chain joins TRBV5-4 to TRBJ2-3; D might be TRBD2 (6 bases). The V gene's germline CDR1 is SGHNT and CDR2 YYREEE (reference sequence). The CDR3 length is 14 residues. V was pared by 5 bases and J by 2 bases, with 12 bases between.

There are a few counts of this clone. V gene TRBV9 combines with J gene TRBJ1-2, with D hard to call. Germline V CDR1 and CDR2: SGDLS, YYNGEE. CDR3 length equals 13 residues. The V gene lost 0 bases and the J gene lost 3 bases, with 6 bases spanning the gap. The CDR3 loop reads CASSVDSHYGYTF. For the CDR3, the DNA is TGTGCCAGCAGCGTAGACAGTCACTATGGCTACACCTTC.

The rearrangement joins TRBV7-8 to TRBJ2-7; 10 bases agree with TRBD2. After removal of 6 bases from V and 3 bases from J, the junction contained 5 bases not matched to a gene. Germline CDR1 is SGHVS and CDR2 is FQNEAQ. This CDR3 is 14 amino acids long. DNA of the CDR3: TGTGCCAGCAGTAGGGGACTAGCGATCTACGAGCAGTACTTC. This translates into CASSRGLAIYEQYF.

The table lists this clone with a few counts. The gene calls are TRBV5-6 and TRBJ2-7, with TRBD1 identical over 9 bases. There are 15 residues in the CDR3. Losses at the gene ends were 0 bases for V and 2 bases for J; bases not matched to a gene: 3. From germline, CDR1 is SGHDT and CDR2 YYEEEE. This chain's CDR3 is CASSLEGTGTYEQYF. CDR3 DNA: TGTGCCAGCAGCTTGGAGGGGACAGGGACCTACGAGCAGTACTTC.

The DNA for the CDR3 is TGTGCCACCAGCACCCGGCGCGGGGCCGGAGGGGATACGCAGTATTTT. Residues: CATSTRRGAGGDTQYF. V gene TRBV15 combines with J gene TRBJ2-3, with D possibly matching TRBD2 (6 bases). The ends were cut back, 4 bases at V and 6 bases at J, with 20 bases in the middle. Germline V gene lookup returns CDR1 LNHNV and CDR2 YYDKDF (reference sequence). This CDR3 spans 16 amino acids.

The chain joins TRBV15 to TRBJ1-5; D is perhaps TRBD1 (5 bases). The germline V and J ends were trimmed by 0 bases and 5 bases, with 14 bases remaining between them. Germline lookup yields CDR1 LNHNV and CDR2 YYDKDF (reference sequence). The CDR3 extends over 16 amino acids. CDR3 in amino acids: CATSRDLTGDYQPQHF. The CDR3 nucleotides are TGTGCCACCAGCAGAGATTTAACAGGCGATTATCAGCCCCAGCATTTT.

The gene calls are TRBV7-8 and TRBJ2-5; 8 positions agree with TRBD2. The CDR3 is 15 residues long. The germline V gene has CDR1 SGHVS and CDR2 FQNEAQ. The ends lost 5 bases at V and 5 bases at J; junction bases unmatched: 10. CDR3 coding DNA: TGTGCCAGCAGCCCAAACGGGGGGGCCCGGGAGACCCAGTACTTC. It translates to CASSPNGGARETQYF.

This clone was seen only a few times. The chain carries TRBV18 and TRBJ1-1; D might be TRBD1 (5 bases). This CDR3 has 15 amino acids. Germline V lookup: CDR1 KGHSH, CDR2 LQKENI. V gave up 3 bases and J gave up 0 bases, with 11 bases separating them. CDR3 in DNA: TGTGCCAGCTCACCTACCGGGACTTTGAACACTGAAGCTTTCTTT. As protein: CASSPTGTLNTEAFF.

The V and J genes are TRBV5-6 and TRBJ2-1, with 14 bases lining up with TRBD2. Looked up from germline, CDR1 is SGHDT and CDR2 is YYEEEE. The junction had 11 bases not matched to a gene; V was cut back by 5 bases and J by 7 bases. CDR3 length: 17 residues. CDR3 DNA: TGTGCCAGCAGGTTCTATTCCGGGACTAGCGGGGGAAATGAGCAGTTCTTC. Translation gives CASRFYSGTSGGNEQFF.

The chain joins TRBV6-5 to TRBJ2-7, with D perhaps matching TRBD1 (5 bases). CDR1 MNHEY and CDR2 SVGAGI come from the germline V gene. The CDR3 consists of 13 residues. Trimming left V 1 base short and J 4 bases short, with 8 bases between. This CDR3 reads CASSYFRGYEQYF. The CDR3 region has the DNA TGTGCCAGCAGTTACTTTAGGGGTTACGAGCAGTACTTC.

The sample holds a few counts of this clone. V is TRBV2 and J is TRBJ2-2, with TRBD2 matching over 7 bases. The CDR3 is 14 amino acids. Trimming removed 2 bases from V and 5 bases from J; junction bases left unmatched: 2. Germline V gives CDR1 SNHLY, CDR2 FYNNEI. Here the CDR3 DNA reads TGTGCCAGCAGTGAATGGGGGGGGACCGGGGAGCTGTTTTTT. Translating gives CASSEWGGTGELFF.

This sequence joins TRBV27 and TRBJ2-1; D is perhaps TRBD2 (6 bases). This CDR3 comprises 12 residues. CDR1 and CDR2 (germline): MNHEY, SMNVEV (reference sequence). V lost 5 bases and J 15 bases, leaving 17 bases between the germline ends. CDR3 region: CASSLVGGARFF. As DNA, the CDR3 is TGTGCCAGCAGTCTCGTGGGAGGCGCAAGGTTCTTC.

The rearrangement uses TRBV9 and TRBJ1-1; 9 bases agree with TRBD1. Unmatched junction bases numbered 5, after V lost 0 bases and J lost 5 bases. Germline loops: CDR1 SGDLS, CDR2 YYNGEE. The CDR3 is made up of 15 amino acids. The CDR3 coding sequence is TGTGCCAGCAGCGTAGAGCTGACAGGGGGAACTGAAGCTTTCTTT. Protein: CASSVELTGGTEAFF.

The V and J genes are TRBV5-6 and TRBJ2-7; weak D call: TRBD1 (6 bases). The CDR3 is made up of 15 amino acids. The germline CDR1 and CDR2 sequences are SGHDT and YYEEEE. V lost 0 bases and J 0 bases, leaving 10 bases between the germline ends. The CDR3 nucleotides read TGTGCCAGCAGCTTGGTGGGGGCCAGCTCCTACGAGCAGTACTTC. Protein product: CASSLVGASSYEQYF. The variable domain in full, completed from reference TRBV5-6 and TRBJ2-7, reads DAGVTQSPTHLIKTRGQQVTLRCSPKSGHDTVSWYQQALGQGPQFIFQYYEEEERQRGNFPDRFSGHQFPNYSSELNVNALLLGDSALYLCASSLVGASSYEQYFGPGTRLTVT.

The chain combines TRBV27 with TRBJ2-3; the D gene is possibly TRBD2 (5 bases). The CDR3 spans 13 residues. Germline V gene data show CDR1 as MNHEY and CDR2 as SMNVEV (reference sequence). Trimming pared 5 bases from V and 3 bases from J, leaving 9 bases between. CDR3 sequence: CASSLGVTDTQYF. Here the CDR3 DNA reads TGTGCCAGCAGTCTCGGGGTAACAGATACGCAGTATTTT.

The genes are TRBV6-5 and TRBJ2-7, with D maybe TRBD1 (5 bases). Germline CDR1 is MNHEY and CDR2 is SVGAGI. The germline V and J ends were trimmed by 8 bases and 6 bases, with 20 bases remaining between them. The CDR3 totals 14 residues. The CDR3 bases are TGTGCCAGCCTTGGGGCAGCCCTATTTAGCGAGCAGTACTTC. Translating it yields CASLGAALFSEQYF.

This clone has just one count. This chain links TRBV9 with TRBJ1-6; the D gene is possibly TRBD1 (5 bases). The V and J ends lost 0 bases and 5 bases respectively, with 6 bases between them. CDR1 is SGDLS and CDR2 is YYNGEE in the germline V gene. This CDR3 has 14 amino acids. This chain's CDR3 is CASSVVQDNSPLHF. CDR3 bases: TGTGCCAGCAGCGTAGTACAGGATAATTCACCCCTCCACTTT.

The CDR3 loop reads CASSPRRGGSGELFF. The CDR3 DNA sequence: TGTGCCAGCAGCCCCCGAAGGGGGGGTTCCGGGGAGCTGTTTTTT. V and J are TRBV4-2 and TRBJ2-2; D may be TRBD2 (7 bases). The CDR3 covers 15 residues. From germline, CDR1 is LGHNA and CDR2 YNFKEQ. The V and J ends lost 4 bases and 6 bases respectively, with 15 bases between them.

V and J are TRBV15 and TRBJ2-7, with no clear D. V was trimmed by 0 bases and J by 0 bases, leaving 12 bases between them. CDR1 is LNHNV, CDR2 YYDKDF, per germline (reference sequence). The CDR3 is made up of 16 amino acids. The CDR3 region is CATSRDHLAGSYEQYF. The CDR3 nucleotides are TGTGCCACCAGCAGAGATCACCTTGCAGGCTCCTACGAGCAGTACTTC.

The chain has TRBV5-6 and TRBJ2-4; possible D gene TRBD1, 6 bases. The V gene lost 4 bases and the J gene lost 0 bases, with 11 bases spanning the gap. CDR3 length equals 15 residues. Germline V gene data show CDR1 as SGHDT and CDR2 as YYEEEE. CDR3 region: CASSPTGLAKNIQYF. As DNA, the CDR3 is TGTGCCAGCAGCCCGACAGGCTTAGCCAAAAACATTCAGTACTTC.